These T cell receptor beta chains were read from a single sample in a study of blood T cell repertoires in COVID-19. The protocol was immunoSEQ multiplex PCR, while the TCRdb copy is restricted to in-frame clones and leaves out a portion. This sample yields roughly 180,000 clones, of which about 83% are seen a single time; around 7.7% belongs to the top ten. Input material: peripheral blood. Receptors originate from a middle-aged man who had recovered from COVID-19. The CDR3 runs from the conserved cysteine through the conserved F or W. The D gene is left open where the match is weak. Clone size is shown for a subset of rows, as once, few, many or a class of expanded clone.

v_gene	abundance	j_gene	d_gene	CDR3aa	CDR3nt
TRBV5-1	-	TRBJ2-7	TRBD1	CASSTTGGNEQYF	TGCGCCAGCAGCACTACAGGGGGCAACGAGCAGTACTTC
TRBV4-3	-	TRBJ2-2	-	CASSQDSVAGELFF	TGCGCCAGCAGCCAAGATTCAGTCGCCGGGGAGCTGTTTTTT
TRBV15	once	TRBJ2-5	-	CATSRDPGPETQYF	TGTGCCACCAGCAGAGATCCAGGGCCGGAGACCCAGTACTTC
TRBV13	-	TRBJ2-1	TRBD1	CASSLLQGIHEQFF	TGTGCCAGCAGCTTATTACAGGGGATACATGAGCAGTTCTTC
TRBV7-6	-	TRBJ2-3	TRBD1	CASSWRTGRSTDTQYF	TGTGCCAGCAGCTGGCGGACAGGGCGGAGCACAGATACGCAGTATTTT
TRBV28	-	TRBJ2-3	TRBD2	CASSSPGLADTQYF	TGTGCCAGCAGTTCCCCTGGACTAGCAGATACGCAGTATTTT
TRBV6-1	-	TRBJ1-4	TRBD1	CASRTGLPNEKLFF	TGTGCCAGCAGGACAGGGTTACCTAATGAAAAACTGTTTTTT
TRBV5-5	-	TRBJ2-1	-	CASSLTGLAEQFF	TGTGCCAGCAGCCTTACAGGGTTAGCTGAGCAGTTCTTC
TRBV28	-	TRBJ2-1	TRBD2	CATLSPSSGGLQFF	TGTGCCACCCTATCCCCTAGTTCGGGAGGTCTGCAGTTCTTC
TRBV19	few	TRBJ1-5	-	CASKQGRQPQHF	TGTGCCAGTAAACAGGGCCGGCAGCCCCAGCATTTT
TRBV12-5	-	TRBJ2-4	TRBD1	CASGWTGGKNIQYF	TGTGCTAGTGGTTGGACAGGGGGTAAAAACATTCAGTACTTC
TRBV7-9	-	TRBJ1-4	TRBD1	CASSLGQGWEKLFF	TGTGCCAGCAGCCTCGGACAGGGTTGGGAAAAACTGTTTTTT
TRBV6-5	many	TRBJ1-3	-	CASRPTATGNTIYF	TGTGCCAGCAGACCGACAGCTACTGGAAACACCATATATTTT
TRBV9	-	TRBJ2-7	TRBD1	CASSVGGGTGSYEQYF	TGTGCCAGCAGCGTAGGAGGAGGGACAGGGTCCTACGAGCAGTACTTC
TRBV18	-	TRBJ2-4	-	CASSPQGVLDIQYF	TGTGCCAGCTCACCACAGGGGGTGTTAGACATTCAGTACTTC
TRBV30	-	TRBJ2-7	-	CAWSREYEQYF	TGTGCCTGGAGTAGGGAGTACGAGCAGTACTTC
TRBV18	-	TRBJ2-1	-	CASSPSQGQQFF	TGTGCCAGCTCCCCAAGTCAGGGGCAACAGTTCTTC
TRBV5-6	-	TRBJ2-5	TRBD1	CASSWDSQETQYF	TGTGCCAGCAGCTGGGACAGCCAAGAGACCCAGTACTTC
TRBV29-1	-	TRBJ2-7	TRBD2	CSVVGGSSYEQYF	TGCAGCGTTGTCGGGGGGAGCTCCTACGAGCAGTACTTC
TRBV7-3	-	TRBJ2-1	-	CASSADTDNEQFF	TGTGCCAGCAGCGCTGACACGGACAATGAGCAGTTCTTC
TRBV11-1	-	TRBJ2-1	TRBD2	CASSSISSGGKFF	TGTGCCAGCAGCTCGATCTCTAGCGGGGGGAAGTTCTTC
TRBV9	-	TRBJ1-1	-	CASSKGVAEAFF	TGTGCCAGCAGCAAAGGGGTGGCTGAAGCTTTCTTT
TRBV3-1/TRBV3-2	once	TRBJ2-1	-	CASSQVSGFYNEQFF	TGTGCCAGCAGCCAAGTATCGGGTTTCTACAATGAGCAGTTCTTC
TRBV6-1	once	TRBJ2-3	TRBD2	CASSGRSGVVGDTQYF	TGTGCCAGCAGTGGCCGGAGCGGGGTGGTTGGAGATACGCAGTATTTT
TRBV28	-	TRBJ2-7	TRBD2	CASSSKSAGEREQYF	TGTGCCAGCAGTAGTAAATCAGCGGGAGAGCGGGAGCAGTACTTC
TRBV19	-	TRBJ2-5	-	CASTEGETQYF	TGTGCCAGTACCGAGGGTGAGACCCAGTACTTC
TRBV9	-	TRBJ2-1	TRBD2	CASSGGGLYNEQFF	TGTGCCAGCAGCGGCGGGGGACTCTACAATGAGCAGTTCTTC
TRBV6-5	few	TRBJ2-1	-	CASSPSNSYNEQFF	TGTGCCAGCAGCCCCTCTAACTCCTACAATGAGCAGTTCTTC
TRBV11-3	-	TRBJ2-3	-	CASSLTDTQYF	TGTGCCAGCAGCCTAACAGATACGCAGTATTTT
TRBV27	-	TRBJ2-1	-	CAGQRTAYNEQFF	TGTGCCGGCCAACGAACAGCTTACAATGAGCAGTTCTTC
TRBV4-2	few	TRBJ2-1	TRBD2	CASSQGKTSGGDEQFF	TGTGCCAGCAGCCAAGGTAAAACTAGCGGGGGTGATGAGCAGTTCTTC
TRBV30	-	TRBJ2-1	TRBD2	CAWSGLAGSSYNEQFF	TGTGCCTGGAGTGGACTAGCGGGGAGCTCCTACAATGAGCAGTTCTTC
TRBV5-4	once	TRBJ2-2	TRBD2	CASSSGLDIGGGELFF	TGTGCCAGCAGCTCCGGACTAGATATCGGAGGCGGGGAGCTGTTTTTT
TRBV4-1	once	TRBJ1-2	-	CASSQPLEGRHYGYTF	TGCGCCAGCAGCCAACCCTTGGAGGGCAGGCACTATGGCTACACCTTC
TRBV28	-	TRBJ1-1	-	CASSPTGMAFF	TGTGCCAGCAGTCCTACAGGGATGGCTTTCTTT
TRBV4-2	-	TRBJ2-7	-	CASSRASGASYEQYF	TGTGCCAGCAGCCGAGCATCGGGTGCTTCCTACGAGCAGTACTTC
TRBV20-1	-	TRBJ2-5	-	CSASTGPQETQYF	TGCAGTGCTAGTACAGGGCCTCAAGAGACCCAGTACTTC
TRBV18	-	TRBJ2-5	TRBD2	CASSPTLAGGPGSKTQYF	TGTGCCAGCTCACCCACACTAGCGGGAGGGCCTGGGTCGAAGACCCAGTACTTC
TRBV5-1	-	TRBJ1-3	-	CASSLDRTSGNTIYF	TGCGCCAGCAGCTTAGACAGGACCTCTGGAAACACCATATATTTT
TRBV2	-	TRBJ2-5	-	CASRRAALQETQYF	TGTGCCAGCAGGAGAGCAGCACTACAAGAGACCCAGTACTTC
TRBV12-5	-	TRBJ2-5	TRBD1	CASGLETGTGGETQYF	TGTGCTAGTGGTTTGGAAACCGGGACAGGGGGAGAGACCCAGTACTTC
TRBV28	-	TRBJ1-6	TRBD1	CASSWRDRAVSPLHF	TGTGCCAGCAGTTGGAGGGACAGGGCCGTTTCACCCCTCCACTTT
TRBV7-6	-	TRBJ2-2	-	CASSPSPVNTGELFF	TGTGCCAGCAGCCCCTCGCCAGTGAACACCGGGGAGCTGTTTTTT
TRBV4-1	few	TRBJ1-2	-	CASSFGKDYGYTF	TGCGCCAGCAGCTTCGGGAAAGACTATGGCTACACCTTC
TRBV4-2	-	TRBJ1-2	-	CASSPRATGSYGYTF	TGTGCCAGCAGTCCAAGAGCTACGGGTTCCTATGGCTACACCTTC
TRBV6-1	-	TRBJ2-3	-	CASSETRGSTDTQYF	TGTGCCAGCAGTGAAACCAGGGGTAGCACAGATACGCAGTATTTT
TRBV27	-	TRBJ2-2	-	CASSFQGFLNTGELFF	TGTGCCAGCAGTTTCCAGGGTTTTCTGAACACCGGGGAGCTGTTTTTT
TRBV7-2	-	TRBJ1-5	TRBD1	CASSLRGRNQPQHF	TGTGCCAGCAGCCTCAGGGGGAGAAATCAGCCCCAGCATTTT
TRBV7-2	-	TRBJ2-7	TRBD2	CASTPGAGGPYEQYF	TGTGCCAGCACCCCGGGGGCGGGAGGGCCGTACGAGCAGTACTTC
TRBV30	once	TRBJ2-1	-	CAWSVRGSGDNEQFF	TGTGCCTGGAGTGTACGGGGGAGCGGCGACAATGAGCAGTTCTTC
TRBV6-5	once	TRBJ1-4	-	CASKRGHDVEKLFF	TGTGCCAGCAAAAGGGGACACGACGTTGAAAAACTGTTTTTT
TRBV5-4	-	TRBJ2-7	TRBD2	CASSAGLADEQYF	TGTGCCAGCAGCGCCGGACTAGCGGACGAGCAGTACTTC
TRBV6-2/TRBV6-3	-	TRBJ1-1	-	CASSYTGRHTEAFF	TGTGCCAGCAGTTACACAGGCCGGCACACTGAAGCTTTCTTT
TRBV7-9	few	TRBJ1-6	-	CASSLAGGNSPLHF	TGTGCCAGCAGCTTAGCGGGGGGTAATTCACCCCTCCACTTT
TRBV7-2	-	TRBJ1-1	-	CASSLGNGVMNTEAFF	TGTGCCAGCAGCTTAGGGAACGGAGTTATGAACACTGAAGCTTTCTTT